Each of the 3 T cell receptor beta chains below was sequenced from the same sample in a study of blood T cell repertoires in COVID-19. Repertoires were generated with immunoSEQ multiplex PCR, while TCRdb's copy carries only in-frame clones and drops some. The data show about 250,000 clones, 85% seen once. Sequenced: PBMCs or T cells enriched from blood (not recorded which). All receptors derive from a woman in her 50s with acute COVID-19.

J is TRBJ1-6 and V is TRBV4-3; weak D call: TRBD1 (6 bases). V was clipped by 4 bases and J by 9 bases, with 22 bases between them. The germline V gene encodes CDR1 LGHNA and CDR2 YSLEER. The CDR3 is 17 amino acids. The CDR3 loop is CASSRGTRSALTSPLHF. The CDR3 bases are TGCGCCAGCAGCCGGGGGACAAGGTCTGCTCTGACTTCACCCCTCCACTTT.

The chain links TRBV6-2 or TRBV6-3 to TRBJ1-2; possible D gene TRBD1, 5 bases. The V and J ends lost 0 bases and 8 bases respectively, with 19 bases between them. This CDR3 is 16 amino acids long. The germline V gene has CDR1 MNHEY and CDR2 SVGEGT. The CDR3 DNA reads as TGTGCCAGCAGTTACTCGATAGGCTCAGGGATTCGCGGCTACACCTTC. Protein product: CASSYSIGSGIRGYTF.

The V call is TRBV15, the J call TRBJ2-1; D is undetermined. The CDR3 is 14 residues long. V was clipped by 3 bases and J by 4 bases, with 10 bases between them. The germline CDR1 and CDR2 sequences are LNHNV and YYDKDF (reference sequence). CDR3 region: CATSSRVPYNEQFF. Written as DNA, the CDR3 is TGTGCCACCAGCAGCCGGGTCCCTTACAATGAGCAGTTCTTC.